One sample yielded the 29 T cell receptor beta chains listed below, sequenced in a study of regulatory T cells. Broader study findings: Hydrophobic residues at CDR3 positions 6 and 7 were enriched in conventional CD4+ T cells of CD3G-deficient patients.

The antigens for these receptors are not known. The PCR used 52 TRBV and 13 TRBJ primers. Produced via immunoSEQ multiplex PCR; TCRdb's table is partial and in-frame only. This sample has around 29,000 clones, with around 92% found just once. The source material was conventional CD4+ T cells sorted from blood. Receptor source: a person aged 18-30 years with CD3G deficiency.

This clone was detected a few times. At the DNA level, this CDR3 is encoded by other sequences in the same sample as well. The genes are TRBV6-1 and TRBJ2-7; the D is unclear. This CDR3 spans 12 amino acids. V was cut by 1 base and J by 3 bases, with 4 bases left in between. Germline V gene sequence: CDR1 MNHNS, CDR2 SASEGT. The CDR3 sequence: CASSEGGYEQYF. The DNA for the CDR3 is TGTGCCAGCAGTGAAGGTGGCTACGAGCAGTACTTC.

The chain employs TRBV30 and TRBJ2-1; D is perhaps TRBD2 (5 bases). The V gene lost 0 bases and the J gene lost 7 bases, with 7 bases spanning the gap. Germline CDR1 is GTSNPN and CDR2 is SVGIG (reference sequence). The CDR3 totals 12 residues. CDR3 protein: CAWSVSGNEQFF. CDR3 nucleotide sequence: TGTGCCTGGAGTGTATCGGGGAATGAGCAGTTCTTC.

J is TRBJ2-2 and V is TRBV4-3; TRBD1 matches at 8 bases. Germline V gene sequence: CDR1 LGHNA, CDR2 YSLEER. The CDR3 length is 15 residues. The V and J ends lost 4 bases and 5 bases, in that order; junction bases with no gene match: 6. In DNA, the CDR3 is TGCGCCAGCAGCCGACGGACAGGGCCTACCGGGGAGCTGTTTTTT. Translated: CASSRRTGPTGELFF.

The V and J genes are TRBV28 and TRBJ2-7, with D unclear. Germline lookup yields CDR1 MDHEN and CDR2 SYDVKM. The V gene lost 1 base and the J gene lost 4 bases, with 14 bases spanning the gap. CDR3 length: 15 residues. The CDR3, as DNA: TGTGCCAGCAGTTTATTAGTGGGCGCAGGATACGAGCAGTACTTC. Translating it yields CASSLLVGAGYEQYF.

The rearrangement links TRBV21-1 to TRBJ2-7; the table names TRBD2, a call not compared with the DNA. TRBV21-1 is designated a pseudogene. There are 13 residues in the CDR3. The CDR3: CACDGGLYYEQYF. The CDR3 DNA sequence: TGTGCCTGCGACGGGGGGCTCTACTACGAGCAGTACTTC.

The chain links TRBV28 to TRBJ2-3; the match to TRBD1 covers 7 bases. The CDR3 has 14 residues. Germline V lookup: CDR1 MDHEN, CDR2 SYDVKM. V lost 3 bases and J lost 5; bases outside the gene matches: 5. CDR3 sequence (DNA): TGTGCCAGCAGTTTCGACAGGGTCGGAGATACGCAGTATTTT. Amino acids: CASSFDRVGDTQYF.

A single count supports this clone. This sequence joins TRBV19 and TRBJ2-3; 10 positions match TRBD2. Germline V gives CDR1 LNHDA, CDR2 SQIVND (reference sequence). The CDR3 extends over 14 amino acids. J lost 4 bases, V lost 7 bases, and 5 bases had no gene match. CDR3 residues: CASIRAGGADTQYF. The CDR3 DNA is TGTGCCAGTATTCGAGCGGGGGGGGCAGATACGCAGTATTTT.

The J gene is TRBJ1-2, the V gene TRBV28; 7 bases align to TRBD1. Per germline, CDR1 MDHEN and CDR2 SYDVKM. CDR3 size: 15 residues. V lost 3 bases, J lost 1 base, and 5 bases stayed unmatched. Written as DNA, the CDR3 is TGTGCCAGCAGTTTGGGGGACAGTCGTAACTATGGCTACACCTTC. It yields the protein CASSLGDSRNYGYTF.

In this sample, this clone turned up once. This chain links TRBV6-5 with TRBJ2-7; tentatively, D is TRBD1 or TRBD2 (5 bases each). CDR1 and CDR2 from the germline V gene are MNHEY and SVGAGI. Trimming cost V 6 bases and J 4 bases, with 13 bases left between them. The CDR3 covers 13 residues. The CDR3 DNA is TGTGCCAGCAGATCCGGGACCTCTTACGAGCAGTACTTC. Its protein is CASRSGTSYEQYF.

The V gene is TRBV9, the J gene TRBJ1-6; D is uncertain. This CDR3 contains 14 residues. The V end was cut by 4 bases, the J end by 9 bases, with 14 bases between. The V gene's germline CDR1 is SGDLS and CDR2 YYNGEE. For the CDR3, the DNA is TGTGCCAGCAGCCCCCATAGGAGCGGTTCACCCCTCCACTTT. As protein: CASSPHRSGSPLHF. Filled out from reference TRBV9 and TRBJ1-6, the complete variable domain reads DSGVTQTPKHLITATGQRVTLRCSPRSGDLSVYWYQQSLDQGLQFLIQYYNGEERAKGNILERFSAQQFPDLHSELNLSSLELGDSALYFCASSPHRSGSPLHFGNGTRLTVT.

This clone showed up just a few times. This chain joins TRBV4-2 and TRBJ1-4; 9 positions match TRBD1. The CDR3 is 14 residues long. Trimming at V came to 4 bases and at J to 7 bases, leaving 4 bases not matched to a gene. From germline, CDR1 is LGHNA and CDR2 YNFKEQ. CDR3 region: CASSLGQGSEKLFF. The CDR3 nucleotides read TGTGCCAGCAGCCTCGGACAGGGGAGTGAAAAACTGTTTTTT.

This chain uses TRBV7-2 with TRBJ2-7; 9 bases agree with TRBD1. CDR1 is SGHTA and CDR2 is FQGNSA in the germline V gene. The CDR3 covers 18 residues. Unmatched junction bases numbered 15, after V lost 3 bases and J lost 3 bases. The CDR3 reads CASSLPRNRGPIFYEQYF. DNA of the CDR3: TGTGCCAGCAGCTTGCCCCGAAACAGGGGGCCGATCTTCTACGAGCAGTACTTC.

This chain connects TRBV29-1 to TRBJ2-5; the D is unclear. V shed 0 bases and J shed 12 bases, with 14 bases lying between them. Germline V CDR1 and CDR2: SQVTM, ANQGSEA. The CDR3 sequence is 12 residues long. The CDR3 here is CSVEEVAGPEYF. The CDR3 coding sequence is TGCAGCGTTGAAGAGGTAGCCGGGCCGGAGTACTTC.

V is TRBV19 and J is TRBJ2-3, with 14 bases identical to TRBD2. Germline V gives CDR1 LNHDA, CDR2 SQIVND (reference sequence). Trimming cost V 3 bases and J 0 bases; bases outside gene matches: 8. This CDR3 is built from 19 residues. The CDR3 sequence: CASSIHSGTSGGSTDTQYF. For the CDR3, the DNA is TGTGCCAGTAGTATTCATTCCGGGACTAGCGGGGGAAGCACAGATACGCAGTATTTT.

The chain combines TRBV13 with TRBJ2-7; 8 nucleotides line up with TRBD2. The CDR3 covers 15 residues. Germline CDR1 reads PRHDT; CDR2 reads FYEKMQ (reference sequence). Germline trimming cut 4 bases from V and 6 bases from J; bases unmatched to any gene: 11. Here the CDR3 DNA reads TGTGCCAGCAGCTACCGGGGGGCGGGAGGTTCCGAGCAGTACTTC. It specifies CASSYRGAGGSEQYF.

The rearrangement links TRBV4-1 to TRBJ1-5; D ambiguous. The CDR3 runs 13 residues. CDR1 and CDR2 from the germline V gene are MGHRA and YSYEKL. V gave up 0 bases and J gave up 5 bases, with 5 bases separating them. The DNA of the CDR3 is TGCGCCAGCAGCCAAGATAAGGATCAGCCCCAGCATTTT. Encoded protein: CASSQDKDQPQHF.

The chain combines TRBV5-4 with TRBJ2-5; possibly TRBD2 for D (7 bases). CDR1 and CDR2 from the germline V gene are SGHNT and YYREEE (reference sequence). The CDR3 is made up of 14 amino acids. Between the trimmed V and J ends, which lost 4 bases and 2 bases, there was a span of 12 bases. The CDR3 spells CASSGRGGQETQYF. The CDR3 DNA reads as TGTGCCAGCAGCGGGAGGGGGGGGCAAGAGACCCAGTACTTC.

This chain joins TRBV18 and TRBJ2-7, with D perhaps given as TRBD1 or TRBD2 (5 bases each). V gave up 4 bases and J gave up 3 bases, with 10 bases separating them. This CDR3 contains 13 residues. CDR1 and CDR2 (germline): KGHSH, LQKENI. DNA of the CDR3: TGTGCCAGCTCACTCAGGGACGGCTACGAGCAGTACTTC. Its protein is CASSLRDGYEQYF.

The CDR3 reads CAWSTGKPYGYTF. CDR3 bases: TGTGCCTGGAGTACAGGAAAGCCCTATGGCTACACCTTC. This chain joins TRBV30 and TRBJ1-2, with D possibly matching TRBD1 (5 bases). In germline, CDR1 is GTSNPN, CDR2 SVGIG (reference sequence). V was clipped by 2 bases and J by 4 bases, with 11 bases between them. The CDR3 is 13 amino acids.

This sequence joins TRBV6-5 and TRBJ2-5, with D possibly being TRBD1 (5 bases). The CDR3 is 14 amino acids. Between the trimmed V and J ends, which lost 6 bases and 2 bases, there was a span of 13 bases. CDR1 is MNHEY and CDR2 is SVGAGI in the germline V gene. CDR3 protein: CASSRGHTQETQYF. The CDR3 coding sequence is TGTGCCAGCAGCCGAGGACACACGCAAGAGACCCAGTACTTC.

The V and J genes are TRBV19 and TRBJ2-1, with 9 bases that match TRBD1. The CDR3 totals 15 residues. V lost 5 bases and J lost 6; bases outside the gene matches: 8. Per the germline V gene, CDR1 is LNHDA and CDR2 is SQIVND (reference sequence). The CDR3 bases are TGTGCCAGTAGTTCCGGGACAGGGAATCGCAATGAGCAGTTCTTC. This translates into CASSSGTGNRNEQFF.

The chain combines TRBV6-1 with TRBJ2-1; no reliable D call. Looked up from germline, CDR1 is MNHNS and CDR2 is SASEGT. The CDR3 length is 12 residues. Trimming removed 6 bases at V and 7 bases at J, with 10 bases between. CDR3 amino acids: CASSVSGNEQFF. The CDR3 DNA follows: TGTGCCAGCAGCGTTTCCGGAAATGAGCAGTTCTTC.

This chain links TRBV28 with TRBJ2-7; D is possibly TRBD1 (6 bases). Trimming took off 3 bases at V and 1 base at J, with 10 bases between the two ends. The CDR3 consists of 14 residues. CDR1 is MDHEN and CDR2 is SYDVKM in the germline V gene. The DNA of the CDR3 is TGTGCCAGCAGTTTTGGGGGCAGTTCCTACGAGCAGTACTTC. Protein: CASSFGGSSYEQYF.

This chain uses TRBV9 with TRBJ2-1; possibly TRBD1 for D (5 bases). There are 15 residues in the CDR3. CDR1 is SGDLS, CDR2 YYNGEE, per germline. V lost 4 bases to trimming and J lost 1 base, with 12 bases between them. CDR3 coding DNA: TGTGCCAGCAGCTCCCAGGGAAATTCCTACAATGAGCAGTTCTTC. This translates into CASSSQGNSYNEQFF. The whole variable domain, remainder taken from reference TRBV9 and TRBJ2-1, is DSGVTQTPKHLITATGQRVTLRCSPRSGDLSVYWYQQSLDQGLQFLIQYYNGEERAKGNILERFSAQQFPDLHSELNLSSLELGDSALYFCASSSQGNSYNEQFFGPGTRLTVL.

This chain connects TRBV19 to TRBJ1-2, with D unresolved. CDR1 and CDR2 (germline): LNHDA, SQIVND (reference sequence). There are 13 residues in the CDR3. The germline V and J ends were trimmed by 7 bases and 8 bases, with 17 bases remaining between them. CDR3 sequence: CASMKNRLNGYTF. The CDR3 DNA reads as TGTGCCAGTATGAAGAACCGCCTGAACGGCTACACCTTC.

The chain couples TRBV7-6 to TRBJ2-3; unclear D gene. V lost 1 base, J lost 5 bases, and 10 bases lay in between. This CDR3 has 14 amino acids. Germline-derived CDR1 and CDR2 are SGHVS and FNYEAQ. CDR3 coding DNA: TGTGCCAGCAGCTTAGGTCCTTTCGTAGATACGCAGTATTTT. Amino acids: CASSLGPFVDTQYF.

The V call is TRBV5-1, the J call TRBJ2-2, with 7 bases identical to TRBD1. Germline CDR1 is SGHRS and CDR2 is YFSETQ. V lost 4 bases and J lost 2; bases outside the gene matches: 8. CDR3 length equals 16 residues. CDR3 sequence: CASSLNGQANTGELFF. The CDR3 DNA sequence: TGCGCCAGCAGCCTTAATGGACAGGCAAACACCGGGGAGCTGTTTTTT.

V is TRBV28 and J is TRBJ1-2; D is possibly TRBD1 (6 bases). The CDR3 covers 14 residues. V shed 5 bases and J shed 4 bases, with 14 bases lying between them. CDR1 and CDR2 (germline): MDHEN, SYDVKM. The CDR3 DNA reads TGTGCCAGCAGTACGCTCAGGGGTGGCTATGGCTACACCTTC. Its protein product is CASSTLRGGYGYTF.

The CDR3 loop is CASSDTGTELFF. CDR3 bases: TGTGCCAGCAGCGATACCGGGACAGAGCTGTTTTTT. The chain links TRBV2 to TRBJ2-2; D is perhaps TRBD1 (6 bases). Germline-derived CDR1 and CDR2 are SNHLY and FYNNEI. This CDR3 has 12 residues. The V end was cut by 6 bases, the J end by 11 bases, with 13 bases between.